This T cell receptor (beta chain) originates from a study of identical twins. Per germline, CDR1 MGHDK and CDR2 SYGVNS. The length of the CDR3 is 16 residues. The ends were cut back, 1 base at V and 4 bases at J, with 14 bases in the middle. TCRdb reprocessed the 5' RACE reads via MiXCR and lists one record per CDR3 protein. The sample consists of 1.5 million to 2 million distinct CDR3 sequences, around a third of them appearing once. The clonotype comes from a newborn girl in good health. This chain joins TRBV25-1 and TRBJ1-5; D gene uncertain. The material sequenced was cord blood. The CDR3 nucleotides are TGTGCCAGCAGTGAATCGGTAGGAGGCCCTAATCAGCCCCAGCATTTT. Amino acid sequence: CASSESVGGPNQPQHF.